The clone carrying this T cell receptor beta chain has more than one count but fewer than ten. The antigen is unknown. Libraries were prepared by immunoSEQ multiplex PCR; TCRdb keeps only in-frame clonotypes and omits some of them. Here the sample spans 40,000 to 45,000 clones, around 77% being singletons. This sample is drawn from a study of radiotherapy plus CTLA-4 blockade in lung cancer. For the study at large: Of the patients, over 15% showed objective responses and around 29% attained disease control. Notes on the study in general: Increased serum interferon-beta after radiation also reportedly predicted response strongly.

Receiving focal radiation plus CTLA-4 blockade with ipilimumab were patients who had chemo-refractory metastatic non-small-cell lung cancer. The CDR3 runs 14 residues. The junction had 5 bases not matched to a gene; V was cut back by 3 bases and J by 5 bases. Germline CDR1 SGHDT, CDR2 YYEEEE. This specimen consisted of peripheral blood, obtained from a patient treated with radiotherapy plus ipilimumab. This chain joins TRBV5-6 and TRBJ1-1; 9 nucleotides match TRBD1. This TCR came from a human donor with non-small cell lung cancer whose response to radiotherapy plus ipilimumab could not be evaluated. CDR3 in amino acids: CASSWGDRETEAFF. Here the CDR3 DNA reads TGTGCCAGCAGCTGGGGGGACAGGGAGACTGAAGCTTTCTTT. Drawing the rest from reference TRBV5-6 and TRBJ1-1, the complete variable domain is DAGVTQSPTHLIKTRGQQVTLRCSPKSGHDTVSWYQQALGQGPQFIFQYYEEEERQRGNFPDRFSGHQFPNYSSELNVNALLLGDSALYLCASSWGDRETEAFFGQGTRLTVV.